The 5 T cell receptor beta chains reported below all come from one sample, sequenced in a study of T cell changes during pregnancy in multiple sclerosis. Here immunoSEQ multiplex PCR was the method, and the copy in TCRdb shows in-frame clones only, minus some. Among about 48,000 clones, roughly 92% were seen once, and the ten largest hold about 0.94%. The sequencing used CD4+ T cells from peripheral blood mononuclear cells, collected in the second trimester of pregnancy. These receptor sequences come from a female donor in good health, enrolled as a control in a pregnancy study.

This chain uses TRBV2 with TRBJ2-2; 7 bases line up with TRBD2. Per germline, CDR1 SNHLY and CDR2 FYNNEI. J gave up 8 bases and V 6 bases, and 15 bases lay outside the gene matches. The CDR3 is made up of 16 amino acids. The CDR3 region has the DNA TGTGCCAGCAGGATAGGGCCCGGGACTACGGGGGGGGAGCTGTTTTTT. Its translation: CASRIGPGTTGGELFF.

V is TRBV5-4 and J is TRBJ1-4, with 8 bases matching TRBD1. The CDR3 is 14 residues long. Germline CDR1 is SGHNT and CDR2 is YYREEE (reference sequence). Trimming cost V 4 bases and J 5 bases; bases outside gene matches: 4. The CDR3 sequence: CASSLDRGNEKLFF. The CDR3 DNA follows: TGTGCCAGCAGCCTTGACAGGGGCAATGAAAAACTGTTTTTT.

This chain uses TRBV2 with TRBJ2-1, with 8 nucleotides matching TRBD1. V dropped 5 bases and J dropped 10; count of bases not matched to a gene: 4. The CDR3 spans 12 residues. Germline-derived CDR1 and CDR2 are SNHLY and FYNNEI. CDR3 DNA: TGTGCCAGCAGTCAAGACAGGGGCGAGCAGTTCTTC. As protein: CASSQDRGEQFF.

The gene calls are TRBV7-2 and TRBJ2-1; D remains ambiguous. The V end lost 3 bases, the J end lost 5 bases, and 5 bases lay between the germline ends. Germline assignment: CDR1 SGHTA and CDR2 FQGNSA. CDR3 length equals 12 residues. The CDR3 nucleotides are TGTGCCAGCAGCTTCTTCGACAATGAGCAGTTCTTC. Translating gives CASSFFDNEQFF.

The chain uses TRBV28 and TRBJ1-5; 8 positions agree with TRBD1. This CDR3 comprises 14 residues. CDR1 is MDHEN, CDR2 SYDVKM, per germline. Trimming took 0 bases from V and 13 from J; bases not matched to a gene: 8. CDR3 DNA sequence: TGTGCCAGCAGTTTATGGGGAGGGACAGGCGGACAGCATTTT. It specifies CASSLWGGTGGQHF.